Each of the 3 T cell receptor beta chains below was sequenced from the same sample in a study of blood T cells in healthy people across ages. Using a J-beta primer mix together with a sample-barcoded 5' primer, a second PCR was run for about 7 to 12 cycles. TCRdb redid the calling of the 5' RACE reads with MiXCR, one entry per CDR3 protein. The sample records approximately 1,700,000 distinct CDR3 sequences, about 39% being singletons. The sequenced sample consisted of blood. The receptors were sampled from a human donor in good health.

This clonotype was observed a handful of times. This chain connects TRBV4-3 to TRBJ2-3, with D possibly being TRBD1 (5 bases). Trimming removed 1 base from V and 3 bases from J, with 14 bases in between. The CDR3 contains 16 residues. In germline, CDR1 is LGHNA, CDR2 YSLEER. The CDR3 is CASSQGSRTKTDTQYF. The CDR3 DNA reads as TGCGCCAGCAGCCAAGGGTCTAGGACAAAGACAGATACGCAGTATTTT.

This clonotype has a handful of counts. The rearrangement joins TRBV5-1 to TRBJ2-3; 10 bases map to TRBD2. The CDR3 is 17 residues long. CDR1 SGHRS and CDR2 YFSETQ come from the germline V gene. Germline trimming cut 4 bases from V and 6 bases from J; bases unmatched to any gene: 14. CDR3 nucleotides: TGCGCCAGCAGCCGGAATCAACTAGCGGGGCTACGTGATACGCAGTATTTT. Translating it yields CASSRNQLAGLRDTQYF.

The V gene is TRBV4-1, the J gene TRBJ1-4; TRBD1 aligns across 7 bases. The CDR3 sequence is 16 residues long. With V trimmed by 0 bases and J by 8 bases, 9 bases remained unmatched. The germline V gene has CDR1 MGHRA and CDR2 YSYEKL. The CDR3 DNA is TGCGCCAGCAGCCAAGAGCCCCGGGACAGTGTGGAAAAACTGTTTTTT. Protein sequence: CASSQEPRDSVEKLFF.